This T cell receptor (beta chain) was captured in a study of T cell clusters in autoimmune cytopenias. Across the whole study: Healthy donor controls had a mean age of approximately 57 years and median age of about 60 years. Findings and caveats of the study: Compared with active autoimmune hepatitis patients, healthy donors showed almost three-fold more exclusive TRB clusters. Primary autoimmune cytopenia patients seemingly lacked the physiological T cell clusters found in healthy donors.

One tube held mixed TRB-A and TRB-B primer pools for touch-down PCR. From the multiplex PCR reads, TCRdb lists one entry per CDR3 protein and no DNA. The repertoire table contains roughly 2,900 distinct CDR3 sequences. The CDR3 loop spans 15 amino acids. Germline assignment: CDR1 MNHNS and CDR2 SASEGT. Each sample's input was approximately 0.25 ug genomic DNA, 38,000 or so genome equivalents. This clonotype is called medium-sized based on its frequency. Its specificity is unknown. These same data were also listed under a study on T cell repertoires in aging, cancer and after chemotherapy. That work states: The full dataset contained around 10 million TCR reads.

The specimen was peripheral blood. The V call is TRBV6-1, the J call TRBJ2-2; TCRdb proposes TRBD2, but this gene call is untestable without DNA. This receptor was taken from a human donor in good health. Here the CDR3 reads CASSVSGVGTGELFF.